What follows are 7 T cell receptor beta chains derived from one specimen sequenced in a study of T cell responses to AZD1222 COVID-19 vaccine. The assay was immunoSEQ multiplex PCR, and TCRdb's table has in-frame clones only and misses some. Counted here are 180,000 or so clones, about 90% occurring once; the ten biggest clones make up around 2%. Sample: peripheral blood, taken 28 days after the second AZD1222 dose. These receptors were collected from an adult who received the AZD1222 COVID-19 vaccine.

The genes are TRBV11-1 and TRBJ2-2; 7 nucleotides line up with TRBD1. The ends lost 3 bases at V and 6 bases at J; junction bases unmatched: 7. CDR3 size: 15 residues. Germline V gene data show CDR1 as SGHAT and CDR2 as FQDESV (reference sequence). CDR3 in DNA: TGTGCCAGCAGCTTCCTAGGGGGCCGGCCCGGGGAGCTGTTTTTT. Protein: CASSFLGGRPGELFF.

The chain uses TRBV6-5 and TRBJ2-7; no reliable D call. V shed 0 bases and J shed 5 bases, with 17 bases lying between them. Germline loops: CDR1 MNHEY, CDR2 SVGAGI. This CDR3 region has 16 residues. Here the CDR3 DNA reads TGTGCCAGCAGTTACTCGATAGTCAGGACCCACAACGAGCAGTACTTC. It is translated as CASSYSIVRTHNEQYF.

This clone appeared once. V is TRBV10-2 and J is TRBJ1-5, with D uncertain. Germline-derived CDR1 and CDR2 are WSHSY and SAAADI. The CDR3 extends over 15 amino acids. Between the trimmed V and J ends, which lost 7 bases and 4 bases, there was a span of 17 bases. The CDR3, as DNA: TGCGCCAGCACCGAGTCCTGGACGGTTAATCAGCCCCAGCATTTT. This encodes CASTESWTVNQPQHF.

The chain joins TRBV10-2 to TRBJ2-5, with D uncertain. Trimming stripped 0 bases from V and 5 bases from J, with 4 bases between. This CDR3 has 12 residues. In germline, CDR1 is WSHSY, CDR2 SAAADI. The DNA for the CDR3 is TGCGCCAGCAGTGAGTCGATTGAGACCCAGTACTTC. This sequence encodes CASSESIETQYF.

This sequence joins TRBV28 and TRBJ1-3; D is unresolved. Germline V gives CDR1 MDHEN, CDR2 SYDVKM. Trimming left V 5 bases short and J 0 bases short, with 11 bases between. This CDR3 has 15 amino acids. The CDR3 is CASSLGFVSGNTIYF. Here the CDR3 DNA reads TGTGCCAGCAGTCTCGGGTTTGTCTCTGGAAACACCATATATTTT.

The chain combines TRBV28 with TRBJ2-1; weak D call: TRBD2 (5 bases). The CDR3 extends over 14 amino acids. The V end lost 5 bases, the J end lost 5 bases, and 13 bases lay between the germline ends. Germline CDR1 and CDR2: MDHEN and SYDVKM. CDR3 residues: CASSPPGNHNEQFF. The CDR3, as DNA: TGTGCCAGCAGTCCCCCGGGGAACCACAATGAGCAGTTCTTC.

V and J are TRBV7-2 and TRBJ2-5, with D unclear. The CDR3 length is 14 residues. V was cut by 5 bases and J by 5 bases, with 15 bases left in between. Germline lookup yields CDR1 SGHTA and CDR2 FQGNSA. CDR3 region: CASSPYAQRETQYF. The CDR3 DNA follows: TGTGCCAGCAGCCCCTATGCCCAACGGGAGACCCAGTACTTC.